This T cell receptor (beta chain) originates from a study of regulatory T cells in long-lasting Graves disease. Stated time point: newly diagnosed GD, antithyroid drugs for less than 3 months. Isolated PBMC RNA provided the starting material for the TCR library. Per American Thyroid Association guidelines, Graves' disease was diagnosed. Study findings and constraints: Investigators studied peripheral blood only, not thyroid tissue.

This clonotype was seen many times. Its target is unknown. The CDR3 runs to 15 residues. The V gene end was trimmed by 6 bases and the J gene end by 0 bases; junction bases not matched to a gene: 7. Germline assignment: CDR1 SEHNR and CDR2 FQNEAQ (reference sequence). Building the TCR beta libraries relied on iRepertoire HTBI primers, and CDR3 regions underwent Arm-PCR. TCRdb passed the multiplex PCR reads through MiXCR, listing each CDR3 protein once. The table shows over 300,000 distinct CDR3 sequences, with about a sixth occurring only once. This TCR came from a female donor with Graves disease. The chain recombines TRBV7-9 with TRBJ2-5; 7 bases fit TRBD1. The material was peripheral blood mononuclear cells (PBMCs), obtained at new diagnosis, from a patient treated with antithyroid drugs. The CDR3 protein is CASSSRQGHQETQYF. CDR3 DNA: TGTGCCAGCAGTTCCCGACAGGGTCACCAAGAGACCCAGTACTTC.